One and the same sample provided the 6 T cell receptor beta chains below, sequenced in a study of Ad26.COV2.S vaccination and SARS-CoV-2 variants. This table comes from immunoSEQ multiplex PCR, and its TCRdb copy is limited to in-frame clones, with some not included. The sample carries some 460,000 clones, roughly nine tenths recorded once. This sample's treatment: around 19 received Ad26.COV2.S at low or high dose, single or two shots; roughly five received placebo; per-sample allocation not given. Day 63 after the first injection of vaccine or placebo was the sampling time. This material consisted of peripheral blood, taken in a trial of Ad26.COV2.S vaccine versus placebo. These receptors all stem from a person between 18 and 65 years old who received the Ad26.COV2.S COVID-19 vaccine or a placebo.

This clone was recorded once. The chain recombines TRBV7-8 with TRBJ2-1; D may match TRBD1 or TRBD2 (6 bases each). The V gene's germline CDR1 is SGHVS and CDR2 FQNEAQ. The CDR3 contains 17 residues. Trimming took off 5 bases at V and 8 bases at J, with 25 bases between the two ends. The DNA of the CDR3 is TGTGCCAGCAGCCTGAGGCCGGGGGCCCTAACCAAGGATGAGCAGTTCTTC. Amino acid sequence: CASSLRPGALTKDEQFF.

This chain connects TRBV4-2 to TRBJ2-4; 13 bases fit TRBD2. CDR3 length equals 16 residues. CDR1 LGHNA and CDR2 YNFKEQ come from the germline V gene. The J segment lost 8 bases and the V segment lost 3 bases, leaving 7 bases of the junction unmatched. CDR3 coding DNA: TGTGCCAGCAGCCAGGGGACTAGCGGGGCCATTGACATTCAGTACTTC. It is translated as CASSQGTSGAIDIQYF.

V usage is TRBV27 and J usage is TRBJ2-1; D gene uncertain. V lost 5 bases and J lost 6, with 17 bases in between. The germline CDR1 and CDR2 sequences are MNHEY and SMNVEV (reference sequence). The CDR3 is 15 amino acids. The CDR3 nucleotides read TGTGCCAGCAGTCCGGGCGTAATCACCTTCAATGAGCAGTTCTTC. This translates into CASSPGVITFNEQFF.

This chain joins TRBV6-5 and TRBJ2-7; 8 bases are a match to TRBD2. V was clipped by 2 bases and J by 0 bases; unmatched bases: 0. The germline V gene encodes CDR1 MNHEY and CDR2 SVGAGI. The CDR3 extends over 14 amino acids. The CDR3 sequence: CASSYRGGSYEQYF. In DNA, the CDR3 is TGTGCCAGCAGTTACCGGGGGGGCTCCTACGAGCAGTACTTC.

The chain carries TRBV4-2 and TRBJ2-1; D may match TRBD1 or TRBD2 (5 bases each). V was clipped by 0 bases and J by 5 bases, with 14 bases between them. The CDR3 contains 16 residues. The germline gives CDR1 LGHNA, CDR2 YNFKEQ. The CDR3 bases are TGTGCCAGCAGCCAAGAACTAGAATTGGGGCACAATGAGCAGTTCTTC. Its translation: CASSQELELGHNEQFF.

The V gene is TRBV28, the J gene TRBJ1-4; D call uncertain. Between the trimmed V and J ends, which lost 5 bases and 8 bases, there was a span of 12 bases. The CDR3 loop spans 13 amino acids. CDR1 and CDR2 (germline): MDHEN, SYDVKM. CDR3 region: CASSEVAAEKLFF. Here the CDR3 DNA reads TGTGCCAGCAGTGAGGTCGCGGCAGAAAAACTGTTTTTT.